This T cell receptor (beta chain) was obtained from a study of human T cells and chemical hapten exposure. Study in general: The study traced per-sample TCR yield variation mainly to small differences in pooled library volumes.

Total RNA extraction was carried out from unfractionated whole blood. This clonotype was recorded a few times. TCRdb independently ran MiXCR on the 5' RACE reads; one entry per CDR3 protein. The top ten hold roughly 3.1% of the sample, which has under 150,000 distinct CDR3 sequences, approximately 20% seen once. This clonotype was obtained from a human donor in good health.

CDR3 bases: TGTGCCAGCAGTAAGGAGCGCATGCAGCCCCAGCATTTT. Translation: CASSKERMQPQHF. The chain recombines TRBV2 with TRBJ1-5, with D unclear. V dropped 5 bases and J dropped 7 bases, with 12 bases sitting between them. CDR1 and CDR2 from the germline V gene are SNHLY and FYNNEI. The CDR3 is 13 residues long.